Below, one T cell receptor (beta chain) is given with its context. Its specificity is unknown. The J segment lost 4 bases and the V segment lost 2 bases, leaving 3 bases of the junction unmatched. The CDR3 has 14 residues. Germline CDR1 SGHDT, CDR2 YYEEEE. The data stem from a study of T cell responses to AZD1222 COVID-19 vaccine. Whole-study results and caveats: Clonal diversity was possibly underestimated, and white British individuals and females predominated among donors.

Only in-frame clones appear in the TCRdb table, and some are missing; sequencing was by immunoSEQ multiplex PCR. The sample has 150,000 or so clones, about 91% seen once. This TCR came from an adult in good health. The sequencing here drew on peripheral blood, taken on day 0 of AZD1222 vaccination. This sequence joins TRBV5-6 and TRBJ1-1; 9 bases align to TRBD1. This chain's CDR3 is CASSLQGARTEAFF. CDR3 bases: TGTGCCAGCAGCTTACAGGGGGCTCGCACTGAAGCTTTCTTT.